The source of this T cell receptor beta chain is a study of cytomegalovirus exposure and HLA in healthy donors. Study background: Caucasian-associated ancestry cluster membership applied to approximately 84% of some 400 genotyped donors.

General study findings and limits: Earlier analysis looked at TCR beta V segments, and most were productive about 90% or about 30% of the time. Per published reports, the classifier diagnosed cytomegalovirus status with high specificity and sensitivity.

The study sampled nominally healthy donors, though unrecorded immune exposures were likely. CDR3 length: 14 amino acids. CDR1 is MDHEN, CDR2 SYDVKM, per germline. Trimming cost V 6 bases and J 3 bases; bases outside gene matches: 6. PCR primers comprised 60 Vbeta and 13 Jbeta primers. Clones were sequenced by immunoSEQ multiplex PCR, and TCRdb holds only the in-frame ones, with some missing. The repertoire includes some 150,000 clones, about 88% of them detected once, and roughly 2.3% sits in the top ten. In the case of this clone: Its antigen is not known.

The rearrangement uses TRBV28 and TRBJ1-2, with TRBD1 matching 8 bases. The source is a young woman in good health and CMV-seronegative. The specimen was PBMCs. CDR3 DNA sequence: TGTGCCAGCAGCCAGGGGGCTGGAGACTATGGCTACACCTTC. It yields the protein CASSQGAGDYGYTF.